This TCR beta chain is drawn from a study of T cells after posttransplantation cyclophosphamide. A marrow graft followed busulfan-fludarabine conditioning, with cyclophosphamide on days +3 and +4. This clone was counted at least ten times. Its specificity is unknown. Profiling relied on immunoSEQ multiplex PCR, and the TCRdb table lists in-frame clones only, not all of them. The sample presents about 2,800 clones, none singletons. Germline lookup yields CDR1 MDHEN and CDR2 SYDVKM. Between the trimmed V and J ends, which lost 5 bases and 3 bases, there was a span of 17 bases. The CDR3 has 15 residues. Study observations and caveats: Skin or GI-infiltrating T cells shared few TRB sequences with blood. Donor CD8+ memory clones often dominated recipient blood repertoires at later times.

The sequence came from an older female patient who received an allogeneic stem cell transplant from an unrelated donor, was CMV-positive, and had acute GVHD only. The graft donor may have given rise to some T cells. The chain is built from TRBV28 and TRBJ2-7, with D maybe TRBD1 (7 bases). Sequenced here: PBMCs, sampled 30 days after allogeneic stem cell transplant with posttransplant cyclophosphamide. The CDR3 reads CASSPRRDSHYEQYF. The CDR3 coding sequence is TGTGCCAGCAGTCCCCGGAGGGACAGCCACTACGAGCAGTACTTC.